This is a list of T cell receptor beta chains from one sample in a study of identical twins. Each CDR3 protein is one row after TCRdb ran MiXCR on the 5' RACE reads. In the table there are about 470,000 distinct CDR3 sequences, roughly a quarter of which are singletons. These data were likewise used in another study, on T cells expressing NK-cell markers.

The sequenced sample consisted of CD4+ T cells sorted from blood. These receptors originate from a woman under 30 in good health. Both conserved end residues are part of each CDR3. The order of the fields is V gene, J gene, CDR3 protein.

TRBV18,TRBJ1-2,CASSLGQGVHGYTF
TRBV12-3/TRBV12-4,TRBJ2-7,CASSLSWRGKPYEQYF
TRBV6-1,TRBJ1-2,CASSPSRDSYGYTF
TRBV7-3,TRBJ2-1,CASSLKGATSFRSYNEQFF
TRBV5-1,TRBJ2-1,CASSFSSGRNEQFF
TRBV11-2,TRBJ2-1,CASSSNSPYEQFF
TRBV7-2,TRBJ2-3,CASSLVGLALRTDTQYF
TRBV5-1,TRBJ1-4,CASSKGSGTREKLFF
TRBV5-6,TRBJ2-2,CASSSLGQGNTGELFF
TRBV5-1,TRBJ1-2,CASSADRALTF
TRBV3-1,TRBJ2-7,CASSQSTYEQYF
TRBV9,TRBJ2-3,CASSAHKGAGTSSTDTQYF
TRBV27,TRBJ2-7,CASSLQLGDPEQYF
TRBV4-1,TRBJ2-1,CASSQVGRARYNEQFF
TRBV9,TRBJ2-1,CASSVAGTVYYEQFF
TRBV5-1,TRBJ1-1,CASSLGQGYTEAFF
TRBV11-2,TRBJ2-5,CASSTSGRAVETQYF
TRBV7-2,TRBJ1-1,CASSFRMNTEAFF
TRBV7-2,TRBJ2-1,CASSGAVSSYNEQFF
TRBV7-2,TRBJ2-1,CASSKKTSAGWGEQFF
TRBV5-1,TRBJ2-2,CASNLGSANTGELFF
TRBV12-3/TRBV12-4,TRBJ2-1,CASSFGGSFYNEQFF
TRBV6-5,TRBJ2-1,CASSYGTSGNYGQFF
TRBV19,TRBJ1-1,CASSASDTEAFF
TRBV5-1,TRBJ2-7,CASSFGSGESEQYF
TRBV20-1,TRBJ2-7,CSARDGREASYEQYF
TRBV20-1,TRBJ2-1,CSAYKPGLAGSYNEQFF
TRBV29-1,TRBJ2-5,CSVDTSGETQYF
TRBV30,TRBJ2-3,CAWSVGLAVSTDTQYF